This passage covers 26 T cell receptor beta chains from one sample sequenced in a study of shared clonotypes between healthy human individuals. Libraries were prepared by immunoSEQ multiplex PCR; TCRdb keeps only in-frame clonotypes and omits some of them. This sample yields millions of clones, of which just over 90% are seen a single time; 0.39% belongs to the top ten. The sequencing input was naive CD4+ T cells from PBMCs. The subset: CD45RA+ positively selected. These receptor sequences come from a man aged 18 to 30 in good health. Some clones in this sample may be carry-over from other donors' samples.

This chain uses TRBV5-1 with TRBJ1-1; D gene unclear. The length of the CDR3 is 15 residues. Trimming shortened V by 2 bases and J by 5 bases, and 16 bases separated the two germline ends. Germline V gives CDR1 SGHRS, CDR2 YFSETQ. CDR3 residues: CASSFLFGVPTEAFF. CDR3 coding DNA: TGCGCCAGCAGCTTTTTATTTGGGGTTCCTACTGAAGCTTTCTTT.

The V gene is TRBV7-3, the J gene TRBJ2-1; 12 bases fit TRBD2. V shed 0 bases and J 7 bases; nucleotides not matched to a gene: 4. Germline-derived CDR1 and CDR2 are SGHTA and FQGTGA. The CDR3 sequence is 16 residues long. The CDR3 loop reads CASSLTSGTSGNEQFF. The CDR3 nucleotides read TGTGCCAGCAGCTTAACGTCCGGGACTAGCGGGAATGAGCAGTTCTTC.

The chain couples TRBV4-1 to TRBJ2-5; TRBD2 matches at 13 bases. The CDR3 loop spans 16 amino acids. After removal of 3 bases from V and 5 bases from J, the junction contained 6 bases not matched to a gene. Germline loops: CDR1 MGHRA, CDR2 YSYEKL. The CDR3 is CASSQRTSGSHETQYF. The CDR3 nucleotides read TGCGCCAGCAGCCAGCGGACTAGCGGGAGTCACGAGACCCAGTACTTC.

The chain carries TRBV28 and TRBJ2-7; possible D gene TRBD2, 6 bases. Germline V gene lookup returns CDR1 MDHEN and CDR2 SYDVKM. The germline V and J ends were trimmed by 8 bases and 5 bases, with 10 bases remaining between them. CDR3 length: 11 residues. The CDR3 is CASGRPHEQYF. The CDR3 DNA is TGTGCCAGCGGGAGGCCCCACGAGCAGTACTTC. Full variable domain (missing parts from reference TRBV28 and TRBJ2-7): DVKVTQSSRYLVKRTGEKVFLECVQDMDHENMFWYRQDPGLGLRLIYFSYDVKMKEKGDIPEGYSVSREKKERFSLILESASTNQTSMYLCASGRPHEQYFGPGTRLTVT.

Points on this clone: The sample contains more than one DNA sequence encoding this CDR3. In DNA, the CDR3 is TGCAGTGCCCCCAGGGACACTGAAGCTTTCTTT. Its protein product is CSAPRDTEAFF. The chain joins TRBV20-1 to TRBJ1-1; a weak D match, TRBD1 (5 bases). The CDR3 has 11 residues. V was trimmed by 6 bases and J by 3 bases, leaving 8 bases between them. The germline V gene has CDR1 DFQATT and CDR2 SNEGSKA (reference sequence).

This clone was counted a single time. The genes are TRBV9 and TRBJ2-2; no definite D call. V was shortened by 4 bases and J by 0 bases, with 10 bases between the two germline ends. Per germline, CDR1 SGDLS and CDR2 YYNGEE. This CDR3 comprises 15 residues. The CDR3 is CASSSSRANTGELFF. In DNA, the CDR3 is TGTGCCAGCAGCAGCAGTAGGGCGAACACCGGGGAGCTGTTTTTT. The variable domain in full, completed from reference TRBV9 and TRBJ2-2, reads DSGVTQTPKHLITATGQRVTLRCSPRSGDLSVYWYQQSLDQGLQFLIQYYNGEERAKGNILERFSAQQFPDLHSELNLSSLELGDSALYFCASSSSRANTGELFFGEGSRLTVL.

This sequence joins TRBV2 and TRBJ2-3; tentative D call: TRBD2 (5 bases). Per germline, CDR1 SNHLY and CDR2 FYNNEI. The germline V and J ends were trimmed by 6 bases and 1 base, with 8 bases remaining between them. This CDR3 contains 13 residues. Here the CDR3 DNA reads TGTGCCAGCAGAGCGAGGGGCACAGATACGCAGTATTTT. Translated: CASRARGTDTQYF. Variable domain in full (rest from reference TRBV2 and TRBJ2-3): EPEVTQTPSHQVTQMGQEVILRCVPISNHLYFYWYRQILGQKVEFLVSFYNNEISEKSEIFDDQFSVERPDGSNFTLKIRSTKLEDSAMYFCASRARGTDTQYFGPGTRLTVL.

The chain carries TRBV5-1 and TRBJ1-3; no firm D call. Between the trimmed V and J ends, which lost 0 bases and 0 bases, there was a span of 10 bases. Germline lookup yields CDR1 SGHRS and CDR2 YFSETQ. The CDR3 runs to 16 residues. The CDR3 nucleotides are TGCGCCAGCAGCTTGGCAGGACCCCTCTCTGGAAACACCATATATTTT. Protein sequence: CASSLAGPLSGNTIYF.

The chain recombines TRBV9 with TRBJ2-3; TRBD2 agrees at 11 bases. Germline V gene data show CDR1 as SGDLS and CDR2 as YYNGEE. The CDR3 extends over 15 amino acids. The junction had 9 bases not matched to a gene; V was cut back by 4 bases and J by 8 bases. CDR3 nucleotide sequence: TGTGCCAGCAGCCCAGACTTAGCGGGAGGGGGTACGCAGTATTTT. It translates to CASSPDLAGGGTQYF.

The chain carries TRBV4-3 and TRBJ1-3; 10 bases are a match to TRBD1. The CDR3 consists of 16 residues. The trim removed 4 bases at V and 0 bases at J, leaving 3 bases unmatched. Germline CDR1 is LGHNA and CDR2 is YSLEER. CDR3 DNA: TGCGCCAGCAGCCGGACAGGGGGATTCTCTGGAAACACCATATATTTT. The encoded protein is CASSRTGGFSGNTIYF.

The rearrangement uses TRBV6-1 and TRBJ1-3, with 9 bases lining up with TRBD1. The CDR3 runs to 16 residues. CDR1 is MNHNS and CDR2 is SASEGT in the germline V gene. V gave up 3 bases and J gave up 0 bases; unmatched junction bases: 3. CDR3 in amino acids: CASSETGGYSGNTIYF. The CDR3 region has the DNA TGTGCCAGCAGTGAGACAGGGGGGTACTCTGGAAACACCATATATTTT.

The chain joins TRBV19 to TRBJ1-2, with a possible D match to TRBD1 (5 bases). This CDR3 region has 14 residues. The V gene lost 3 bases and the J gene lost 5 bases, with 13 bases spanning the gap. CDR1 and CDR2 (germline): LNHDA, SQIVND (reference sequence). The CDR3 DNA reads as TGTGCCAGTAGTATTGCAGGGAGTGGGTATGGCTACACCTTC. It codes for CASSIAGSGYGYTF.

The V gene is TRBV7-2, the J gene TRBJ1-1; 8 bases are shared with TRBD1. V gave up 5 bases and J gave up 5 bases; unmatched junction bases: 7. The CDR3 is 14 residues long. Germline V gene data show CDR1 as SGHTA and CDR2 as FQGNSA. Here the CDR3 DNA reads TGTGCCAGCAGCGTTGACAGGGGTTGGACTGAAGCTTTCTTT. Amino acids: CASSVDRGWTEAFF.

Concerning this clone itself: Other DNA sequences of this sample code for an identical CDR3. The V gene is TRBV28, the J gene TRBJ2-6, with D possibly matching TRBD2 (6 bases). Per the germline V gene, CDR1 is MDHEN and CDR2 is SYDVKM. The CDR3 contains 15 residues. Deletions cut 3 bases from V and 2 bases from J, with 8 bases between. The CDR3 spells CASSFGGTGANVLTF. The CDR3 DNA reads TGTGCCAGCAGTTTCGGGGGAACTGGGGCCAACGTCCTGACTTTC.

The chain couples TRBV14 to TRBJ2-1, with no clear D. Germline CDR1 is SGHDN and CDR2 is FVKESK. The CDR3 extends over 11 amino acids. V was cut by 4 bases and J by 9 bases, with 7 bases left in between. CDR3 DNA: TGTGCCAGCAGCCGCAGGTTTGAGCAGTTCTTC. It is translated as CASSRRFEQFF.

This clone was seen only once. The chain uses TRBV5-1 and TRBJ2-5, with D perhaps matching TRBD1 (5 bases). Trimming took off 3 bases at V and 0 bases at J, with 12 bases between the two ends. The CDR3 runs to 15 residues. Germline V gives CDR1 SGHRS, CDR2 YFSETQ. CDR3 residues: CASSWDGQNQETQYF. CDR3 DNA sequence: TGCGCCAGCAGCTGGGATGGACAAAACCAAGAGACCCAGTACTTC.

V usage is TRBV30 and J usage is TRBJ1-1; TRBD1 is a possible D gene (6 bases). Per the germline V gene, CDR1 is GTSNPN and CDR2 is SVGIG (reference sequence). Trimming removed 4 bases at V and 11 bases at J, with 26 bases between. The CDR3 has 15 amino acids. CDR3 sequence (DNA): TGTGCCTGGAACCTACTGGAGGCAGGGGCGGTCCGGGCTTTCTTT. It is translated as CAWNLLEAGAVRAFF.

The chain uses TRBV2 and TRBJ1-5; no clear D gene. The CDR3 loop spans 15 amino acids. V was shortened by 6 bases and J by 3 bases, with 15 bases between the two germline ends. The V gene's germline CDR1 is SNHLY and CDR2 FYNNEI. CDR3 coding DNA: TGTGCCAGCAGGAGTCCAGCGGCTTCCAATCAGCCCCAGCATTTT. As protein: CASRSPAASNQPQHF.

V gene TRBV7-2 combines with J gene TRBJ1-2; maybe TRBD1 (6 bases). In germline, CDR1 is SGHTA, CDR2 FQGNSA. This CDR3 is built from 17 residues. Trimming took 0 bases from V and 2 from J, leaving 16 bases between them. DNA for the CDR3: TGTGCCAGCAGCTTAGCCTTAGTGAGGGGGATAAACTATGGCTACACCTTC. Its protein product is CASSLALVRGINYGYTF.

The chain links TRBV7-6 to TRBJ2-3, with 11 nucleotides matching TRBD1. CDR3 length: 16 residues. J was trimmed by 3 bases and V by 3 bases; bases with no gene match: 5. The V gene's germline CDR1 is SGHVS and CDR2 FNYEAQ. For the CDR3, the DNA is TGTGCCAGCAGCTTGGTGGGACAGGGGGGAACAGATACGCAGTATTTT. Protein sequence: CASSLVGQGGTDTQYF.

The chain links TRBV5-1 to TRBJ1-3, with D tentatively TRBD1 (6 bases). The CDR3 totals 16 residues. Germline lookup yields CDR1 SGHRS and CDR2 YFSETQ. Between the trimmed V and J ends, which lost 0 bases and 3 bases, there was a span of 13 bases. CDR3 in DNA: TGCGCCAGCAGCTTGGCCGGCGGGGGCTATGGAAACACCATATATTTT. This translates into CASSLAGGGYGNTIYF.

This clone was detected only once. The rearrangement uses TRBV7-2 and TRBJ2-2, with 15 bases identical to TRBD2. From germline, CDR1 is SGHTA and CDR2 FQGNSA. The CDR3 contains 17 residues. V shed 5 bases and J 7 bases; nucleotides not matched to a gene: 8. The CDR3 reads CASSPRGLAGGDGELFF. The CDR3 DNA sequence: TGTGCCAGCAGCCCACGAGGACTAGCGGGAGGGGACGGGGAGCTGTTTTTT.

This chain links TRBV28 with TRBJ2-1; the match to TRBD2 covers 10 bases. Looked up from germline, CDR1 is MDHEN and CDR2 is SYDVKM. The CDR3 totals 15 residues. The ends lost 5 bases at V and 9 bases at J; junction bases unmatched: 10. This CDR3 is CASSTSSGSFIEQFF. CDR3 DNA: TGTGCCAGCAGTACATCTAGCGGGAGTTTTATTGAGCAGTTCTTC.

The chain employs TRBV10-3 and TRBJ1-5, with a tentative D call TRBD1 (5 bases). The V end was cut by 5 bases, the J end by 0 bases, with 11 bases between. This CDR3 is 15 amino acids long. CDR1 is ENHRY and CDR2 is SYGVKD in the germline V gene. For the CDR3, the DNA is TGTGCCATCAGTATTGGGGGGGTTAGCAATCAGCCCCAGCATTTT. This encodes CAISIGGVSNQPQHF.

This sequence joins TRBV11-2 and TRBJ2-5; D is possibly TRBD2 (6 bases). The DNA end is more similar to TRBJ2-7, so the J call may be wrong. Germline V lookup: CDR1 SGHAT, CDR2 FQNNGV. The CDR3 covers 15 residues. CDR3 bases: TGTGCCAGCAGCCTGAGCAGCGGAGGGGCCAACGAGCAGTACTTC. Translated, it gives CASSLSSGGANEQYF.

J is TRBJ1-4 and V is TRBV18, with TRBD1 matching 10 bases. The CDR3 extends over 14 amino acids. V lost 4 bases and J lost 8; bases outside the gene matches: 4. The germline V gene encodes CDR1 KGHSH and CDR2 LQKENI. As DNA, the CDR3 is TGTGCCAGCTCACAGGGACAGGGGAAGGAAAAACTGTTTTTT. This gives the protein CASSQGQGKEKLFF.